This TCR beta chain was obtained from a study of spatial heterogeneity in lung cancer. The time point denotes: sample taken at primary tumor resection. Unsorted tumor, nontumor lung tissue or cryopreserved PBMC supplied the whole RNA. Using its own MiXCR run on the 5' RACE reads, TCRdb lists one record per CDR3 protein. The repertoire has 9,500 to 12,000 distinct CDR3 sequences, about 8% of them found once; the top ten carry roughly a fifth. Study results and limitations: When ubiquitous and regional expanded TCRs were counted, their numbers tracked ubiquitous and regional nonsynonymous mutations, respectively. Mutation counts in tumors were tracked by counts of expanded intratumoral alpha and beta TCRs.

This clonotype was counted many times. Its target is unknown. This beta chain turned up in a library designed for alpha chains; as an off-target read, its abundance says little. Between the trimmed V and J ends, which lost 0 bases and 3 bases, there was a span of 9 bases. The germline gives CDR1 SGHNT, CDR2 YENEEA. CDR3 length equals 15 residues. The clonotype was recovered from a female donor with early-stage non-small cell lung cancer. This rearrangement joins TRBV11-3 to TRBJ2-1, with D tentatively TRBD2 (5 bases). The input for sequencing was lung tumor tissue, taken at surgery. The DNA of the CDR3 is TGTGCCAGCAGCTTAGATTGGAGCGGCTACAATGAGCAGTTCTTC. It translates to CASSLDWSGYNEQFF.